One sample yielded the 23 T cell receptor beta chains listed below, sequenced in a study of T cell responses to AZD1222 COVID-19 vaccine. The table came from immunoSEQ multiplex PCR; TCRdb's copy has only in-frame clones and leaves some out. The table has about 130,000 clones, roughly 90% seen once; the top ten hold around 1.1%. The material sequenced was peripheral blood, taken 28 days after the second AZD1222 dose. Receptor source: an adult who received the AZD1222 COVID-19 vaccine.

The chain has TRBV18 and TRBJ1-1; D not resolved. The ends were cut back, 2 bases at V and 2 bases at J, with 12 bases in the middle. CDR3 size: 15 residues. Looked up from germline, CDR1 is KGHSH and CDR2 is LQKENI. In nucleotides, the CDR3 is TGTGCCAGCTCACCATTATCACAGCGTAACACTGAAGCTTTCTTT. Translation gives CASSPLSQRNTEAFF.

The chain couples TRBV20-1 to TRBJ2-1, with D possibly matching TRBD1 (5 bases). The germline V gene has CDR1 DFQATT and CDR2 SNEGSKA (reference sequence). This CDR3 has 11 residues. V gave up 7 bases and J gave up 4 bases, with 8 bases separating them. The DNA for the CDR3 is TGCAGTGAGGGGAAATACAATGAGCAGTTCTTC. Amino acid sequence: CSEGKYNEQFF.

V and J are TRBV7-9 and TRBJ2-7, with 8 bases lining up with TRBD2. The CDR3 totals 15 residues. Germline V gene lookup returns CDR1 SEHNR and CDR2 FQNEAQ (reference sequence). With 1 base clipped from V and 6 bases from J, the junction kept 8 bases outside the gene matches. CDR3 region: CASSLGGLAGSEQYF. In DNA form, the CDR3 reads TGTGCCAGCAGCTTAGGGGGGTTAGCGGGAAGCGAGCAGTACTTC.

This CDR3 reads CASSSAPGLAAKQFF. In DNA form, the CDR3 reads TGTGCCAGCAGCTCCGCCCCCGGACTAGCGGCCAAGCAGTTCTTC. The chain employs TRBV11-3 and TRBJ2-1, with TRBD2 identical over 10 bases. Germline CDR1 SGHNT, CDR2 YENEEA. With 4 bases clipped from V and 11 bases from J, the junction kept 11 bases outside the gene matches. There are 15 residues in the CDR3.

The rearrangement joins TRBV27 to TRBJ1-5; perhaps TRBD1 as D (5 bases). The CDR3 is 15 amino acids. Germline CDR1 MNHEY, CDR2 SMNVEV (reference sequence). Trimming shortened V by 3 bases and J by 2 bases, and 11 bases separated the two germline ends. The CDR3 DNA is TGTGCCAGCAGTTTCAGGGCTGTTGGCAATCAGCCCCAGCATTTT. It is translated as CASSFRAVGNQPQHF.

The genes are TRBV14 and TRBJ2-7; no clear D. CDR1 SGHDN and CDR2 FVKESK come from the germline V gene. CDR3 length: 11 residues. The ends were cut back, 4 bases at V and 1 base at J, with 2 bases in the middle. The CDR3 DNA reads as TGTGCCAGCAGCCGTTCCTACGAGCAGTACTTC. Its translation: CASSRSYEQYF. Based on the CDR3 plus reference TRBV14 and TRBJ2-7, the full variable domain is EAGVTQFPSHSVIEKGQTVTLRCDPISGHDNLYWYRRVMGKEIKFLLHFVKESKQDESGMPNNRFLAERTGGTYSTLKVQPAELEDSGVYFCASSRSYEQYFGPGTRLTVT.

V gene TRBV5-8 combines with J gene TRBJ2-2; D is undetermined. CDR3 length: 14 residues. Trimming took 2 bases from V and 3 from J, leaving 8 bases between them. CDR1 and CDR2 from the germline V gene are SGHTS and YDEGEE. In DNA form, the CDR3 reads TGTGCCAGCAGCTTTCAGCCCTACACCGGGGAGCTGTTTTTT. Translating it yields CASSFQPYTGELFF.

The chain recombines TRBV12-5 with TRBJ1-2; 7 bases are shared with TRBD1. Germline V gene sequence: CDR1 LGHNT, CDR2 FRNRAP. The V segment lost 6 bases and the J segment 8 bases; nucleotides outside the gene matches: 12. This CDR3 comprises 14 residues. This CDR3 reads CASGPLDRVGGYTF. CDR3 nucleotide sequence: TGTGCTAGTGGCCCCCTCGACAGGGTAGGAGGCTACACCTTC.

The CDR3 sequence is CASIPGANQPQHF. The CDR3 region has the DNA TGTGCCAGCATCCCGGGGGCCAATCAGCCCCAGCATTTT. V is TRBV28 and J is TRBJ1-5; the D gene is possibly TRBD1 (6 bases). The germline V gene encodes CDR1 MDHEN and CDR2 SYDVKM. The germline V and J ends were trimmed by 7 bases and 3 bases, with 10 bases remaining between them. This CDR3 is 13 amino acids long. Together with reference TRBV28 and TRBJ1-5, the CDR3 gives the full variable domain: DVKVTQSSRYLVKRTGEKVFLECVQDMDHENMFWYRQDPGLGLRLIYFSYDVKMKEKGDIPEGYSVSREKKERFSLILESASTNQTSMYLCASIPGANQPQHFGDGTRLSIL.

The chain uses TRBV19 and TRBJ2-6; D gene ambiguous. CDR1 LNHDA and CDR2 SQIVND come from the germline V gene (reference sequence). The CDR3 totals 14 residues. V shed 3 bases and J shed 2 bases, with 5 bases lying between them. CDR3 DNA sequence: TGTGCCAGTAGTATGGCAGCTGGGGCCAACGTCCTGACTTTC. Protein: CASSMAAGANVLTF.

V and J are TRBV6-5 and TRBJ2-7, with 13 nucleotides matching TRBD2. With V trimmed by 2 bases and J by 3 bases, 4 bases remained unmatched. Germline CDR1 MNHEY, CDR2 SVGAGI. This CDR3 has 16 residues. Written as DNA, the CDR3 is TGTGCCAGCAGTTACCCCAGACTAGCGGGAGGCTACGAGCAGTACTTC. Its protein product is CASSYPRLAGGYEQYF.

This chain links TRBV7-3 with TRBJ1-2, with 8 bases matching TRBD1. Looked up from germline, CDR1 is SGHTA and CDR2 is FQGTGA. The junction had 3 bases not matched to a gene; V was cut back by 5 bases and J by 4 bases. CDR3 length equals 13 residues. DNA of the CDR3: TGTGCCAGCAGCCCCGACAGGGGCTATGGCTACACCTTC. Residues: CASSPDRGYGYTF.

The CDR3 spells CSVENGDTQYF. CDR3 in DNA: TGCAGCGTTGAAAACGGGGATACGCAGTATTTT. The V call is TRBV29-1, the J call TRBJ2-3; D not certain. V dropped 2 bases and J dropped 6 bases, with 6 bases sitting between them. The CDR3 is 11 residues long. Germline V gene data show CDR1 as SQVTM and CDR2 as ANQGSEA.

V gene TRBV15 combines with J gene TRBJ1-2, with D perhaps matching TRBD1 (6 bases). The germline V and J ends were trimmed by 0 bases and 4 bases, with 15 bases remaining between them. This CDR3 is built from 16 residues. Looked up from germline, CDR1 is LNHNV and CDR2 is YYDKDF (reference sequence). In DNA, the CDR3 is TGTGCCACCAGCAGAGATGGGCAGGGGCCCCCCTATGGCTACACCTTC. Its translation: CATSRDGQGPPYGYTF.

The J gene is TRBJ2-7, the V gene TRBV11-3; D is unresolved. Germline values: CDR1 SGHNT, CDR2 YENEEA. With 6 bases removed from V and 2 bases from J, the gap between germline ends came to 5 bases. This CDR3 is built from 11 residues. The CDR3 is CASSPAYEQYF. The CDR3 nucleotides are TGTGCCAGCAGTCCCGCCTACGAGCAGTACTTC.

The chain combines TRBV4-2 with TRBJ1-2; no definite D call. This CDR3 is 13 amino acids long. Trimming took 6 bases from V and 4 from J, leaving 12 bases between them. Germline CDR1 reads LGHNA; CDR2 reads YNFKEQ. CDR3 in amino acids: CASRLDGVYGYTF. The CDR3 DNA reads TGTGCCAGCAGACTAGACGGTGTCTATGGCTACACCTTC.

The J gene is TRBJ1-3, the V gene TRBV27; 8 bases match TRBD1. V shed 6 bases, J shed 3 bases, and the junction held 1 base outside the gene matches. The CDR3 is 13 amino acids. The germline CDR1 and CDR2 sequences are MNHEY and SMNVEV (reference sequence). The DNA for the CDR3 is TGTGCCAGCAGGACAGGGGTTGGAAACACCATATATTTT. Translating gives CASRTGVGNTIYF.

This chain joins TRBV7-2 and TRBJ2-5; D possibly corresponds to TRBD2 (6 bases). The V and J ends lost 4 bases and 3 bases respectively, with 12 bases between them. Germline V gives CDR1 SGHTA, CDR2 FQGNSA. This CDR3 contains 14 residues. CDR3 loop: CASSYNRGKETQYF. The CDR3 DNA follows: TGTGCCAGCAGCTATAACCGGGGGAAAGAGACCCAGTACTTC.

The rearrangement links TRBV27 to TRBJ2-7; maybe TRBD1 (5 bases). Trimming took off 4 bases at V and 1 base at J, with 11 bases between the two ends. Germline assignment: CDR1 MNHEY and CDR2 SMNVEV (reference sequence). There are 14 residues in the CDR3. This chain's CDR3 is CASSSAGFSYEQYF. The CDR3 nucleotides read TGTGCCAGCAGTTCAGCAGGGTTTTCCTACGAGCAGTACTTC.

The V call is TRBV6-1, the J call TRBJ1-2; maybe TRBD1 (5 bases). The V end was cut by 1 base, the J end by 2 bases, with 11 bases between. This CDR3 spans 15 amino acids. CDR1 and CDR2 from the germline V gene are MNHNS and SASEGT. As DNA, the CDR3 is TGTGCCAGCAGTGAAGTCGGGACGGCGAACTATGGCTACACCTTC. This encodes CASSEVGTANYGYTF.

The chain combines TRBV14 with TRBJ1-2; D perhaps matches TRBD1 (6 bases). The CDR3 has 13 residues. V lost 5 bases, J lost 5 bases, and 12 bases lay in between. CDR1 is SGHDN, CDR2 FVKESK, per germline. CDR3 residues: CASSSPQGYGYTF. CDR3 nucleotide sequence: TGTGCCAGCAGCAGCCCCCAGGGGTATGGCTACACCTTC.

The rearrangement uses TRBV20-1 and TRBJ1-1; D remains unclear. The germline V gene has CDR1 DFQATT and CDR2 SNEGSKA (reference sequence). The CDR3 extends over 10 amino acids. Between the trimmed V and J ends, which lost 3 bases and 8 bases, there was a span of 7 bases. The CDR3 nucleotides read TGCAGTGCTAGCGGAGGAGAAGCTTTCTTT. This encodes CSASGGEAFF.

This clone was seen only a few times. V gene TRBV19 combines with J gene TRBJ2-7; D is perhaps TRBD1 or TRBD2 (5 bases each). Germline values: CDR1 LNHDA, CDR2 SQIVND (reference sequence). V dropped 8 bases and J dropped 1 base, with 18 bases sitting between them. The CDR3 sequence is 15 residues long. CDR3 region: CASASQGASSYEQYF. The CDR3 DNA reads TGTGCCAGTGCATCCCAGGGAGCATCGTCCTACGAGCAGTACTTC.